This entry describes one T cell receptor beta chain. This CDR3 spans 14 amino acids. The V segment lost 6 bases and the J segment 6 bases; nucleotides outside the gene matches: 9. CDR1 and CDR2 from the germline V gene are LNHDA and SQIVND (reference sequence). Authors' methods: How many nucleated cells were present was estimated from reference gene primer amplification. Produced via immunoSEQ multiplex PCR; TCRdb's table is partial and in-frame only. The DNA gave D and trimming, while V, J and clone size come from that table. This table has 150,000 or so clones, around 78% appearing once. The data derive from a study of blood T cell repertoires in COVID-19. Study-level information: From the United States, Italy and Spain came samples of acute and convalescent COVID-19. The analysed material was cDNA or gDNA that came from T cells, B-cell-depleted T cells, or PBMCs.

This chain links TRBV19 with TRBJ1-2, with 8 bases matching TRBD1. The receptor was isolated from an elderly woman with active or convalescent COVID-19. The sequenced sample was peripheral blood. In DNA form, the CDR3 reads TGTGCCAGTAGCGACCTAGGGGACAGGAATGGCTACACCTTC. This codes for CASSDLGDRNGYTF.